This TCR beta chain came from a study of Ad26.COV2.S vaccination and SARS-CoV-2 variants. At the level of the study: Enrollment placed the donor in the COV1001 Ad26.COV2.S trial arm. Whole-study findings and limits: Substantial post-vaccination breadth of spike-specific CD8+ and CD4+ T cell responses was reported.

Turning to this clone: Its antigen is currently unknown.

Generated by immunoSEQ multiplex PCR, the TCRdb table keeps only in-frame clones and is missing some. Of about 680,000 clones listed, about 89% are singletons. Deletions cut 2 bases from V and 5 bases from J, with 7 bases between. The length of the CDR3 is 13 residues. In germline, CDR1 is SGHTA, CDR2 FQGNSA. Documented treatment: over 15 received Ad26.COV2.S at low or high dose, single or two shots; roughly five received placebo; per-sample allocation not given. Collection of the samples took place on day 63 after the first injection of vaccine or placebo. Wuhan-strain spike was delivered by a replication-incompetent Ad26 vector.

The chain combines TRBV7-2 with TRBJ1-5; D not certain. The receptor was isolated from a person aged 18 to 59 who received the Ad26.COV2.S COVID-19 vaccine or a placebo. The sequenced sample was peripheral blood, obtained in a trial of Ad26.COV2.S vaccine versus placebo. In DNA, the CDR3 is TGTGCCAGCAGCTTAAGGCAATATCAGCCCCAGCATTTT. This gives the protein CASSLRQYQPQHF.